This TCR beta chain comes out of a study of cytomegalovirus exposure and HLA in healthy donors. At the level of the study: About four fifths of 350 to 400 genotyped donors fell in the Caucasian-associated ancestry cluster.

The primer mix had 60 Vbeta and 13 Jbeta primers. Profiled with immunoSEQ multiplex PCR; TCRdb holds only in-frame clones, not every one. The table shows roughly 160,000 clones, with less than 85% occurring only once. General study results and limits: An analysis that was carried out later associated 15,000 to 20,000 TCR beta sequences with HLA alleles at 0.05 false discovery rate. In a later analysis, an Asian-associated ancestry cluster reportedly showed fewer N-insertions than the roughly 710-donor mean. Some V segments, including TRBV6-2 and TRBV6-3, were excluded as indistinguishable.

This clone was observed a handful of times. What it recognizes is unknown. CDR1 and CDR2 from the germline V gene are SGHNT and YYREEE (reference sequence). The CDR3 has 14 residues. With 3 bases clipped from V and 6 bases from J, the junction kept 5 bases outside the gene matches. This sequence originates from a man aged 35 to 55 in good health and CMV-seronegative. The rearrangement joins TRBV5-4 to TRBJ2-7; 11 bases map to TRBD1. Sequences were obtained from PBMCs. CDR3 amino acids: CASSWGTGGCEQYF. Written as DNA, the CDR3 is TGTGCCAGCAGCTGGGGGACAGGGGGATGCGAGCAGTACTTC.